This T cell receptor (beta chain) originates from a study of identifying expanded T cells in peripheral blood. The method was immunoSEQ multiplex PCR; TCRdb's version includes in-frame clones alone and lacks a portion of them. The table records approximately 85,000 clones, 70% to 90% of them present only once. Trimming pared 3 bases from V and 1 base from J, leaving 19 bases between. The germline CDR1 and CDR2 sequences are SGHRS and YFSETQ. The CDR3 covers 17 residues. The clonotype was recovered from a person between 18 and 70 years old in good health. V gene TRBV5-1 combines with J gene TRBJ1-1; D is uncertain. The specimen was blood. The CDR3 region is CASSSLSRQGGNTEAFF. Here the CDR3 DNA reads TGCGCCAGCAGCTCCCTTTCCCGACAAGGTGGGAACACTGAAGCTTTCTTT.